These T cell receptor beta chains were read from a single sample in a study of cytomegalovirus exposure and HLA in healthy donors. Sequencing was performed with immunoSEQ multiplex PCR; in TCRdb, only in-frame clones are kept and a portion is missing. Its table lists more than 95,000 clones. The sequencing sample was made of PBMCs. The origin of the receptors is a man younger than 35 in good health and CMV-seronegative. The CDR3 runs from the conserved cysteine through the conserved F or W. Fields, in order: J gene, V gene, D gene, CDR3 protein, CDR3 DNA. D genes are given only for firm matches.

j_gene: TRBJ2-7; v_gene: TRBV9; d_gene: TRBD2; CDR3aa: CASSAPAGREQYF; CDR3nt: TGTGCCAGCAGCGCCCCTGCCGGGAGGGAGCAGTACTTC
j_gene: TRBJ1-2; v_gene: TRBV5-6; d_gene: -; CDR3aa: CASSSTRGSNYGYTF; CDR3nt: TGTGCCAGCAGCTCGACCCGAGGATCTAACTATGGCTACACCTTC
j_gene: TRBJ2-1; v_gene: TRBV12-5; d_gene: -; CDR3aa: CASQRRGDSSYNEQFF; CDR3nt: TGTGCTAGTCAACGGCGGGGGGACAGCTCCTACAATGAGCAGTTCTTC
j_gene: TRBJ2-7; v_gene: TRBV28; d_gene: TRBD1; CDR3aa: CASSLYPGTGAEQYF; CDR3nt: TGTGCCAGCAGTTTATACCCCGGGACAGGGGCCGAGCAGTACTTC
j_gene: TRBJ2-5; v_gene: TRBV11-3; d_gene: TRBD1; CDR3aa: CASSRGPETQYF; CDR3nt: TGTGCCAGCAGCAGGGGGCCGGAGACCCAGTACTTC
j_gene: TRBJ1-2; v_gene: TRBV6-5; d_gene: -; CDR3aa: CASSYEGPNGYTF; CDR3nt: TGTGCCAGCAGTTATGAGGGTCCCAATGGCTACACCTTC
j_gene: TRBJ2-1; v_gene: TRBV29-1; d_gene: TRBD2; CDR3aa: CSAPMGLSGTVDEQFF; CDR3nt: TGCAGCGCCCCGATGGGCCTTAGCGGGACCGTGGATGAGCAGTTCTTC
j_gene: TRBJ2-1; v_gene: TRBV7-9; d_gene: TRBD2; CDR3aa: CASSQGLAGDFFANEQFF; CDR3nt: TGTGCCAGCAGCCAAGGACTAGCGGGGGACTTCTTCGCGAATGAGCAGTTCTTC
j_gene: TRBJ2-1; v_gene: TRBV4-1; d_gene: -; CDR3aa: CASSQERSYNEQFF; CDR3nt: TGCGCCAGCAGCCAAGAGCGCTCCTACAATGAGCAGTTCTTC
j_gene: TRBJ2-7; v_gene: TRBV9; d_gene: TRBD1; CDR3aa: CASSETGASYEQYF; CDR3nt: TGTGCCAGCAGCGAGACAGGGGCTTCCTACGAGCAGTACTTC
j_gene: TRBJ1-5; v_gene: TRBV6-1; d_gene: TRBD1; CDR3aa: CASSENGGTGGQPQHF; CDR3nt: TGTGCCAGCAGTGAAAATGGTGGGACAGGGGGACAGCCCCAGCATTTT
j_gene: TRBJ1-1; v_gene: TRBV9; d_gene: TRBD1; CDR3aa: CASSVGQGALKISEAFF; CDR3nt: TGTGCCAGCAGCGTAGGACAGGGGGCGCTTAAAATTTCTGAAGCTTTCTTT
j_gene: TRBJ2-5; v_gene: TRBV30; d_gene: -; CDR3aa: CAWSTTSWETQYF; CDR3nt: TGTGCCTGGAGTACGACTAGTTGGGAGACCCAGTACTTC
j_gene: TRBJ1-6; v_gene: TRBV5-1; d_gene: TRBD1; CDR3aa: CASSLVGQGDNSPLHF; CDR3nt: TGCGCCAGCAGCTTGGTGGGACAGGGCGATAATTCACCCCTCCACTTT
j_gene: TRBJ2-3; v_gene: TRBV6-4; d_gene: TRBD2; CDR3aa: CASSPTSGGHTDTQYF; CDR3nt: TGTGCCAGCAGCCCGACTAGCGGGGGGCACACAGATACGCAGTATTTT
j_gene: TRBJ2-7; v_gene: TRBV19; d_gene: -; CDR3aa: CASSTAAFGGYEQYF; CDR3nt: TGTGCCAGTAGTACCGCCGCATTTGGAGGCTACGAGCAGTACTTC
j_gene: TRBJ1-2; v_gene: TRBV18; d_gene: -; CDR3aa: CASSPPGDMNYGYTF; CDR3nt: TGTGCCAGCTCACCACCAGGGGACATGAACTATGGCTACACCTTC
j_gene: TRBJ1-1; v_gene: TRBV5-8; d_gene: -; CDR3aa: CASRSQGWNTEAFF; CDR3nt: TGTGCCAGCAGATCACAGGGCTGGAACACTGAAGCTTTCTTT
j_gene: TRBJ1-1; v_gene: TRBV11-3; d_gene: TRBD1; CDR3aa: CASSAGQGAEAFF; CDR3nt: TGTGCCAGCAGCGCAGGACAGGGAGCGGAAGCTTTCTTT
j_gene: TRBJ1-2; v_gene: TRBV27; d_gene: TRBD1; CDR3aa: CANGQGPGYTF; CDR3nt: TGTGCCAACGGACAGGGCCCGGGCTACACCTTC
j_gene: TRBJ2-6; v_gene: TRBV9; d_gene: TRBD1; CDR3aa: CASSGGGQGRFGGANVLTF; CDR3nt: TGTGCCAGCAGCGGGGGGGGACAGGGGAGATTTGGTGGGGCCAACGTCCTGACTTTC
j_gene: TRBJ1-5; v_gene: TRBV5-5; d_gene: -; CDR3aa: CASSLARGNYQPQHF; CDR3nt: TGTGCCAGCAGCTTGGCCAGGGGAAATTATCAGCCCCAGCATTTT
j_gene: TRBJ2-7; v_gene: TRBV2; d_gene: -; CDR3aa: CASSESAFDSSYEQYF; CDR3nt: TGTGCCAGCAGTGAATCAGCCTTTGACAGCTCCTACGAGCAGTACTTC
j_gene: TRBJ2-6; v_gene: TRBV29-1; d_gene: -; CDR3aa: CSVARAGANVLTF; CDR3nt: TGCAGCGTTGCTAGAGCTGGGGCCAACGTCCTGACTTTC
j_gene: TRBJ2-7; v_gene: TRBV6-5; d_gene: TRBD1; CDR3aa: CASRTGGGYEQYF; CDR3nt: TGTGCCAGCAGAACAGGGGGTGGCTACGAGCAGTACTTC
j_gene: TRBJ2-1; v_gene: TRBV2; d_gene: TRBD2; CDR3aa: CASSTSGPYNEQFF; CDR3nt: TGTGCCAGCAGCACTAGCGGGCCTTACAATGAGCAGTTCTTC
j_gene: TRBJ2-3; v_gene: TRBV5-1; d_gene: TRBD2; CDR3aa: CASSAGLAGDTDTQYF; CDR3nt: TGCGCCAGCAGCGCGGGACTAGCGGGAGACACAGATACGCAGTATTTT
j_gene: TRBJ2-1; v_gene: TRBV5-1; d_gene: TRBD1; CDR3aa: CASSLGPGTGKFHEQFF; CDR3nt: TGCGCCAGCAGCTTGGGTCCCGGGACAGGGAAGTTCCATGAGCAGTTCTTC
j_gene: TRBJ1-1; v_gene: TRBV28; d_gene: -; CDR3aa: CASSFNTGFTEAFF; CDR3nt: TGTGCCAGCAGTTTTAATACAGGCTTCACTGAAGCTTTCTTT
j_gene: TRBJ2-7; v_gene: TRBV19; d_gene: TRBD1; CDR3aa: CASSSGTGYEQYF; CDR3nt: TGTGCCAGTAGCTCCGGGACAGGGTATGAGCAGTACTTC
j_gene: TRBJ2-2; v_gene: TRBV6-5; d_gene: -; CDR3aa: CASRTGVGELFF; CDR3nt: TGTGCCAGCAGGACGGGGGTGGGGGAGCTGTTTTTT
j_gene: TRBJ1-4; v_gene: TRBV5-1; d_gene: -; CDR3aa: CASSSDRWNEKLFF; CDR3nt: TGCGCCAGCAGTTCCGACAGATGGAATGAAAAACTGTTTTTT
j_gene: TRBJ1-2; v_gene: TRBV4-1; d_gene: -; CDR3aa: CASRSTVNNYGYTF; CDR3nt: TGCGCCAGCAGGTCGACAGTGAATAACTATGGCTACACCTTC
j_gene: TRBJ1-1; v_gene: TRBV14; d_gene: -; CDR3aa: CASSQVWGDSEAFF; CDR3nt: TGTGCCAGCAGCCAAGTTTGGGGGGACTCTGAAGCTTTCTTT
j_gene: TRBJ2-3; v_gene: TRBV6-5; d_gene: TRBD2; CDR3aa: CASTRAGGRADTQYF; CDR3nt: TGCGCCAGCACCCGAGCGGGGGGGCGAGCAGATACGCAGTATTTT
j_gene: TRBJ1-2; v_gene: TRBV19; d_gene: TRBD1; CDR3aa: CASSRNDRGDYGYTF; CDR3nt: TGTGCCAGTAGTAGAAACGACAGGGGCGACTATGGCTACACCTTC
j_gene: TRBJ1-4; v_gene: TRBV7-9; d_gene: -; CDR3aa: CASSRSITGFNEKLFF; CDR3nt: TGTGCCAGCAGCCGATCAATAACAGGGTTTAATGAAAAACTGTTTTTT
j_gene: TRBJ2-3; v_gene: TRBV5-4; d_gene: TRBD2; CDR3aa: CASSLAGRNPSTDTQYF; CDR3nt: TGTGCCAGCAGCTTAGCGGGACGGAATCCAAGCACAGATACGCAGTATTTT
j_gene: TRBJ2-3; v_gene: TRBV4-1; d_gene: TRBD1; CDR3aa: CASSRDRDTSTDTQYF; CDR3nt: TGCGCCAGCAGCCGGGACAGGGACACTAGCACAGATACGCAGTATTTT
j_gene: TRBJ2-1; v_gene: TRBV7-9; d_gene: TRBD2; CDR3aa: CASSLAVLAGGYNEQFF; CDR3nt: TGTGCCAGCAGCTTAGCTGTCCTAGCGGGAGGGTACAATGAGCAGTTCTTC
j_gene: TRBJ1-1; v_gene: TRBV5-6; d_gene: -; CDR3aa: CASSFINTEAFF; CDR3nt: TGTGCCAGCAGCTTTATCAACACTGAAGCTTTCTTT
j_gene: TRBJ2-4; v_gene: TRBV7-2; d_gene: TRBD2; CDR3aa: CASSSPSGGTNIQYF; CDR3nt: TGTGCCAGCAGCTCCCCTAGCGGGGGGACAAACATTCAGTACTTC
j_gene: TRBJ1-6; v_gene: TRBV5-1; d_gene: -; CDR3aa: CASSPDGGNNSPLHF; CDR3nt: TGCGCCAGCAGCCCTGATGGGGGGAATAATTCACCCCTCCACTTT